This TCR beta chain was captured by sequencing in a study of T-cell reconstitution after alpha-beta-depleted transplantation in children. Unique molecular identifiers were incorporated during preparation of the TCRbeta library. TCRdb itself ran the PCR reads through MiXCR, one entry per CDR3 protein. Found here are some 490,000 distinct CDR3 sequences, around 13% of them singletons; the top ten hold approximately 5.4%. The CDR3 runs to 14 residues. The junction had 7 bases not matched to a gene; V was cut back by 3 bases and J by 7 bases. Germline V gives CDR1 LNHDA, CDR2 SQIVND (reference sequence).

The V and J genes are TRBV19 and TRBJ2-7; TRBD2 agrees at 9 bases. Sample: PBMCs from the stem cell graft donor, taken from the stem cell graft. This clonotype originated in a human donor who donated a stem cell graft to a child with combined immunodeficiency. The CDR3 spells CASSIPGLAGEQYF. DNA of the CDR3: TGTGCCAGTAGTATCCCGGGACTAGCTGGAGAGCAGTACTTC. The full variable domain, its missing parts supplied by reference TRBV19 and TRBJ2-7, is DGGITQSPKYLFRKEGQNVTLSCEQNLNHDAMYWYRQDPGQGLRLIYYSQIVNDFQKGDIAEGYSVSREKKESFPLTVTSAQKNPTAFYLCASSIPGLAGEQYFGPGTRLTVT.